This TCR beta chain was captured by sequencing in a study of cytotoxic CD8 clonotypes in ibrutinib-treated CLL. Looking at the study overall: Timing of response sample collection was a median roughly twelve months after treatment start, with a range of 6 to 36. Study results and caveats: Clonality rose at ibrutinib response, held steady in sustained remission, and fell toward baseline at progression.

In germline, CDR1 is ENHRY, CDR2 SYGVKD. Deletions cut 3 bases from V and 2 bases from J, with 10 bases between. CDR3 length equals 14 residues. Sequencing sought depths of 1 in 200,000 to 1 in 1 million T cells. The method was immunoSEQ multiplex PCR; TCRdb's version includes in-frame clones alone and lacks a portion of them. The sample has about 68,000 clones; roughly 72% are singletons. Worth noting for this clone: The antigen is undetermined.

The chain combines TRBV10-3 with TRBJ2-5; D uncertain. The origin of this receptor is a human donor with chronic lymphocytic leukemia. This specimen was PBMCs, taken after 12 months of ibrutinib treatment. In DNA, the CDR3 is TGTGCCATCAGTGATAGAAGAGATCAAGAGACCCAGTACTTC. Its translation is CAISDRRDQETQYF.